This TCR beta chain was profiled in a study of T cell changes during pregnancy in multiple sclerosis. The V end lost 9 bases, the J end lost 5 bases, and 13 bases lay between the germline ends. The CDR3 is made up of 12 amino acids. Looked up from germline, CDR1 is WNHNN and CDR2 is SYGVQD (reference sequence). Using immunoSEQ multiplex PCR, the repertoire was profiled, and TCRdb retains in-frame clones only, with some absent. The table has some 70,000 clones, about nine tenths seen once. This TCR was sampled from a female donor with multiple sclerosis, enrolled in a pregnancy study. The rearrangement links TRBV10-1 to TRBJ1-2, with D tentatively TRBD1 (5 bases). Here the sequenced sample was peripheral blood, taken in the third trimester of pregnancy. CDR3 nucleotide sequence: TGCGCCAGTAGCCAGACAGAATATGGCTACACCTTC. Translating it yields CASSQTEYGYTF.